This T cell receptor beta chain is from a study of technical replicates of blood from several donors. The germline V and J ends were trimmed by 3 bases and 5 bases, with 14 bases remaining between them. The CDR3 is made up of 15 amino acids. Per the germline V gene, CDR1 is LNHDA and CDR2 is SQIVND (reference sequence). Here immunoSEQ multiplex PCR was the method, and the copy in TCRdb shows in-frame clones only, minus some. Counted here are approximately 74,000 clones, 95% to 98% occurring once; the ten biggest clones make up roughly 0.17%. The chain joins TRBV19 to TRBJ2-1, with unresolved D. This clonotype originated in a human donor in good health. The sequencing input was T cells isolated from PBMCs. CDR3 in DNA: TGTGCCAGTAGTATTTCGTTCTCCGTAAACAATGAGCAGTTCTTC. This sequence encodes CASSISFSVNNEQFF.